This T cell receptor (gamma chain) is drawn from a study of gamma-delta chains in newborns, infants, children. Study background: Innate gammadelta T cells reportedly expand polyclonally right after birth, driven by microbial exposure, per the title.

TCRdb re-called clones from the reads using CATT. The repertoire holds approximately 450 gamma-chain clones, with roughly two fifths as singletons. The CDR3 length is 18 residues. Germline assignment: CDR1 GITISATS and CDR2 ISYDGTV (reference sequence). Trimming cost V 1 base and J 7 bases; bases outside gene matches: 10. Sample: blood. The source of this sequence is a child who was a newborn, infant or young child, either healthy, febrile or measles-vaccinated (not recorded which). The chain has TRGV9 and TRGJP. Because TCRdb records no J gene, it was assigned here through a match of the DNA to germline. The CDR3 DNA follows: TGTGCCTTGTGGGAGGTCGATAGTTTTGAGTTGGGCAAAAAAATCAAGGTATTT. This gives the protein CALWEVDSFELGKKIKVF.